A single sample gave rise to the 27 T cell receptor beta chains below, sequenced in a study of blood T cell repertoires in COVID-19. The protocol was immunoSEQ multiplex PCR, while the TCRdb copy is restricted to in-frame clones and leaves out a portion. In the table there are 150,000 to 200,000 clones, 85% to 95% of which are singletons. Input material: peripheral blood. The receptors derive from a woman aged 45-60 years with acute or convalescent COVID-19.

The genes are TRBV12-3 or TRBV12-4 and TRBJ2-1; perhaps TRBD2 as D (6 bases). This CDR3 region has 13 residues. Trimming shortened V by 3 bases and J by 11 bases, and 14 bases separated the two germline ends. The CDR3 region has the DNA TGTGCCAGCAGTTTGGGGGGACCTTCACAGCAGTTCTTC. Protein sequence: CASSLGGPSQQFF.

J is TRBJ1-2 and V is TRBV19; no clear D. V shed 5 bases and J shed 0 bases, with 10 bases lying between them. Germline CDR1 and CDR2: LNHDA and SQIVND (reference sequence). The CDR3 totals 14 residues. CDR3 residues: CASSRILTNYGYTF. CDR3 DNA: TGTGCCAGTAGTCGTATACTTACTAACTATGGCTACACCTTC.

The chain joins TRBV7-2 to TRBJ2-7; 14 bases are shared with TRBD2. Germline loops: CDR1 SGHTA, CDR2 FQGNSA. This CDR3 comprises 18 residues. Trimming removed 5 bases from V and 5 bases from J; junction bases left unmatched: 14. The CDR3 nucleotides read TGTGCCAGCAGCCTAGGGACTAGCGGGAGAAGGGTAGGACACGAGCAGTACTTC. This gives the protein CASSLGTSGRRVGHEQYF.

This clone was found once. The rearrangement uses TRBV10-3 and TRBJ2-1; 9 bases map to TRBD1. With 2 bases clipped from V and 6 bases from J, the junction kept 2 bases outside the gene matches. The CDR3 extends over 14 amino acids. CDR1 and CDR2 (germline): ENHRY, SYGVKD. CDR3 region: CAISEDRGGNEQFF. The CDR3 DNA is TGTGCCATCAGTGAGGACAGGGGGGGCAATGAGCAGTTCTTC.

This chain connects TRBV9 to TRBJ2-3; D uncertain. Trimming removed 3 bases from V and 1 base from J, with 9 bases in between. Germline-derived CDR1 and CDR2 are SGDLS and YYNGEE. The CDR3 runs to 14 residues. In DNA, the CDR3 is TGTGCCAGCAGCGGATTAGAAGGCACAGATACGCAGTATTTT. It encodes CASSGLEGTDTQYF.

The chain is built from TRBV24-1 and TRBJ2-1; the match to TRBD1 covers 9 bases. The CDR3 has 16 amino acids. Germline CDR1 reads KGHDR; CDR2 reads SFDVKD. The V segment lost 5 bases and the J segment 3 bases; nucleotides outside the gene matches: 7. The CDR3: CATSVNRDRDYNEQFF. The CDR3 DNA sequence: TGTGCCACCAGTGTTAACCGGGACAGGGACTACAATGAGCAGTTCTTC.

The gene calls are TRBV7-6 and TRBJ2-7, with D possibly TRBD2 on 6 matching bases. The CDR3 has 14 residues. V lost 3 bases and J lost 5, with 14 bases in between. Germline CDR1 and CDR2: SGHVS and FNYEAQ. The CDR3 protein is CASSFSGREDEQYF. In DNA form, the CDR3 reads TGTGCCAGCAGCTTCTCTGGTAGGGAGGACGAGCAGTACTTC.

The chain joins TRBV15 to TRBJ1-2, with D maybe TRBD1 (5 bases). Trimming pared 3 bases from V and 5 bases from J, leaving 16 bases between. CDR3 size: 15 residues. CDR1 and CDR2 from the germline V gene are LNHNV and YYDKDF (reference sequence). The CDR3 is CATSSTEGTRYGYTF. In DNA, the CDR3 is TGTGCCACCAGCAGCACAGAGGGGACTAGGTATGGCTACACCTTC.

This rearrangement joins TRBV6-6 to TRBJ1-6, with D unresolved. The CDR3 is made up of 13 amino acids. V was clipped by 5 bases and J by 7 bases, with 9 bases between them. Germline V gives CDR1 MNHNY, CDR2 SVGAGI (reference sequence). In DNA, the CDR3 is TGTGCCAGCAGTCCAACAGTGAATTCACCCCTCCACTTT. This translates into CASSPTVNSPLHF.

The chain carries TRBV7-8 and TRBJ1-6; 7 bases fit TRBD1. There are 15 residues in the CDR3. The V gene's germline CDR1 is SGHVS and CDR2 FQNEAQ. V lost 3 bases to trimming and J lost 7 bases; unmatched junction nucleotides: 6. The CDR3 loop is CASSFRQGWNSPLHF. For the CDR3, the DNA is TGTGCCAGCAGCTTCAGACAGGGCTGGAATTCACCCCTCCACTTT.

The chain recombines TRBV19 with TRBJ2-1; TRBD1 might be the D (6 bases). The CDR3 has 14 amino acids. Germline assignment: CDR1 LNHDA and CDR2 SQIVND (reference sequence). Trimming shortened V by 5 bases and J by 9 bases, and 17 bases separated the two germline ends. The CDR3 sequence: CASSEDRYRGEQFF. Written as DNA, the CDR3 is TGTGCCAGTAGTGAAGACAGGTACAGAGGTGAGCAGTTCTTC.

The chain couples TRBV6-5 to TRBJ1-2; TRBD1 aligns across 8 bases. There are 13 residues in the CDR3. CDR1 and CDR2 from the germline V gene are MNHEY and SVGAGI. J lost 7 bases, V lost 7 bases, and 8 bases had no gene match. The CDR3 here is CASIRGQGFGYTF. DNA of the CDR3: TGTGCCAGCATTCGAGGACAGGGTTTTGGCTACACCTTC.

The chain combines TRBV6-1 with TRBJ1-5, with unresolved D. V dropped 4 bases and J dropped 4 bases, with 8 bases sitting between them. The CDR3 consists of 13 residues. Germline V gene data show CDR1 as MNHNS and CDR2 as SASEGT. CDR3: CASSGTANQPQHF. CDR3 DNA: TGTGCCAGCAGTGGAACAGCAAATCAGCCCCAGCATTTT.

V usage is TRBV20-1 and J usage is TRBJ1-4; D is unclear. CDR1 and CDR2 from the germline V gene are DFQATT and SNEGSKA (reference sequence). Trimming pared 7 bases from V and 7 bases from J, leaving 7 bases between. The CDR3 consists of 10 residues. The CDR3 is CSGLSEKLFF. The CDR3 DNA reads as TGCAGTGGGCTCAGTGAAAAACTGTTTTTT.

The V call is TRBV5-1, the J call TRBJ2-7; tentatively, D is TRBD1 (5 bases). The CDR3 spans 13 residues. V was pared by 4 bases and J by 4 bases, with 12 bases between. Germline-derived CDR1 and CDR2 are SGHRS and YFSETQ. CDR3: CASSTSQGYEQYF. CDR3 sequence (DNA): TGCGCCAGCAGCACTTCCCAGGGTTACGAGCAGTACTTC.

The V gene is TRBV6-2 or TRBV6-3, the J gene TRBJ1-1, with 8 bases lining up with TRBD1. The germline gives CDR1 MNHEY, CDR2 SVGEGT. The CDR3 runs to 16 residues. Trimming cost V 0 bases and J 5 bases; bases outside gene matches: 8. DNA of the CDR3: TGTGCCAGCAGTTACTCGACAGGGGCAATGATAACTGAAGCTTTCTTT. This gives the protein CASSYSTGAMITEAFF.

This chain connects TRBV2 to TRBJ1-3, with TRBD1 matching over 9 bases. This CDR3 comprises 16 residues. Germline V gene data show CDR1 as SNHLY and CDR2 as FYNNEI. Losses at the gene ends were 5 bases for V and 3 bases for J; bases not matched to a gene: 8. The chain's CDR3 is CASSRGGQGSGNTIYF. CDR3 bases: TGTGCCAGCAGTCGTGGGGGACAGGGAAGTGGAAACACCATATATTTT.

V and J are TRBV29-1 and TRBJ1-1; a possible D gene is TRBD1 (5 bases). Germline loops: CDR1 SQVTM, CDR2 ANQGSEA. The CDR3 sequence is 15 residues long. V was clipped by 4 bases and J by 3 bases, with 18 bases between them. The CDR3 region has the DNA TGCAGCGTTGTTTTAAGGGGCGCGGATCACACTGAAGCTTTCTTT. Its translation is CSVVLRGADHTEAFF.

As DNA, the CDR3 is TGTGCCAGCAGTACCAGTGGACAACTTAACTATGGCTACACCTTC. This sequence encodes CASSTSGQLNYGYTF. The chain couples TRBV25-1 to TRBJ1-2, with D maybe TRBD1 (5 bases). Per germline, CDR1 MGHDK and CDR2 SYGVNS. V lost 5 bases and J lost 1, with 14 bases in between. This CDR3 comprises 15 residues.

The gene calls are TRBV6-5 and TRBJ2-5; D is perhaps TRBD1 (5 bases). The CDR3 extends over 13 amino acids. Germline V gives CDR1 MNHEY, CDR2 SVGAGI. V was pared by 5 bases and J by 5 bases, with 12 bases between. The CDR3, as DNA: TGTGCCAGCAGTCCGCAGGGTCGTGAGACCCAGTACTTC. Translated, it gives CASSPQGRETQYF.

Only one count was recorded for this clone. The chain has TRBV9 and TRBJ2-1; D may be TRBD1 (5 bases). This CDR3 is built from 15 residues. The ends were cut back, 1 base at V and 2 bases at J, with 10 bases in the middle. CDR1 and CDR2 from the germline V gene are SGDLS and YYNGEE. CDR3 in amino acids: CASSVQGSTYNEQFF. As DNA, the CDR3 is TGTGCCAGCAGCGTACAGGGTTCTACCTACAATGAGCAGTTCTTC.

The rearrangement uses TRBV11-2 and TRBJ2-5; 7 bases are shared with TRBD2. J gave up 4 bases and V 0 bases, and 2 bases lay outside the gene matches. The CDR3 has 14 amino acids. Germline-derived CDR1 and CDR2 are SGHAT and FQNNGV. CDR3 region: CASSLEASGETQYF. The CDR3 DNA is TGTGCCAGCAGCTTAGAGGCTAGCGGAGAGACCCAGTACTTC. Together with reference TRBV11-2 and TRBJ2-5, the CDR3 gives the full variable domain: EAGVAQSPRYKIIEKRQSVAFWCNPISGHATLYWYQQILGQGPKLLIQFQNNGVVDDSQLPKDRFSAERLKGVDSTLKIQPAKLEDSAVYLCASSLEASGETQYFGPGTRLLVL.

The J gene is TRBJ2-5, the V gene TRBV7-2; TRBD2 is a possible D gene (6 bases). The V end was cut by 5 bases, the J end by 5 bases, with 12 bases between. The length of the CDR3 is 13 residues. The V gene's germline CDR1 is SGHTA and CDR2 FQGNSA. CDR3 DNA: TGTGCCAGCAGCCGACTAGTCTCCGAGACCCAGTACTTC. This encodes CASSRLVSETQYF.

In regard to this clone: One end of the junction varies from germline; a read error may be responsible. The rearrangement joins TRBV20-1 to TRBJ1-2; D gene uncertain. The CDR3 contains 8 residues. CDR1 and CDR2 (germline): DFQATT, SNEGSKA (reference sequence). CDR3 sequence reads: CSAEDLAF. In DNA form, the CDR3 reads TGCAGTGCGGAGGACCTAGCCTTC.

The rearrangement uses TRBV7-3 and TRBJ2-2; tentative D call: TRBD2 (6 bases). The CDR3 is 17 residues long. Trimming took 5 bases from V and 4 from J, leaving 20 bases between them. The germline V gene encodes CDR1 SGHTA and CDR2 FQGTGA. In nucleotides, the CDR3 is TGTGCCAGCAGCCTTAATCGGGAGCGAGGAATCACCGGGGAGCTGTTTTTT. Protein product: CASSLNRERGITGELFF.

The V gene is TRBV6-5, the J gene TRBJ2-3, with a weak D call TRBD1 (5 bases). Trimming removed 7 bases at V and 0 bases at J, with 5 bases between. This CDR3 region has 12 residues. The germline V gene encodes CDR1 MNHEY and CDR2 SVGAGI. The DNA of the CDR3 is TGTGCCAGCACAGGGAGCACAGATACGCAGTATTTT. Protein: CASTGSTDTQYF.

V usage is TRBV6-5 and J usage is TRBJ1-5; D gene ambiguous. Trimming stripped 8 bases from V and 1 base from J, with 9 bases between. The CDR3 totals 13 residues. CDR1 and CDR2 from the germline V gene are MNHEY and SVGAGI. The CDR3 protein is CASGSASNQPQHF. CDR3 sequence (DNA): TGTGCCAGCGGTAGTGCAAGCAATCAGCCCCAGCATTTT.